The subject of this entry is one T cell receptor beta chain. Its antigen is not known. The table came from immunoSEQ multiplex PCR; TCRdb's copy has only in-frame clones and leaves some out. Of some 45,000 clones in the sample, about 80% are singletons; the top ten hold around 1.4%. The CDR3 length is 18 residues. The germline V gene has CDR1 KGHDR and CDR2 SFDVKD. Trimming took 3 bases from V and 4 from J; bases not matched to a gene: 14. Naive or memory CD4+ cells were cultured 1:1 with T cell-depleted PBMCs plus CEF. These data originate in a study of CD4 T cells in relation to SARS-CoV-2 and coronaviruses. Study summary: ViraFEST: approximately 10-day antigen culture of PBMCs, then TCR beta CDR3 sequencing. The HLA restriction of the shared crossreactive spike epitopes was mapped.

Study conclusions and caveats: Compared with monoreactive clones, crossreactive clones showed significantly weaker SARS-CoV-2 expansion.

Sequenced: naive CD4+ T cells from PBMCs, cultured in vitro. The subset is: naive CD4+ T cells isolated by negative enrichment. This receptor was obtained from an adult with COVID-19. The V and J genes are TRBV24-1 and TRBJ2-1, with 7 bases aligning to TRBD2. This CDR3 reads CATSDPRETSRRYNEQFF. Written as DNA, the CDR3 is TGTGCCACCAGTGATCCCCGGGAGACTAGCAGGCGGTACAATGAGCAGTTCTTC.